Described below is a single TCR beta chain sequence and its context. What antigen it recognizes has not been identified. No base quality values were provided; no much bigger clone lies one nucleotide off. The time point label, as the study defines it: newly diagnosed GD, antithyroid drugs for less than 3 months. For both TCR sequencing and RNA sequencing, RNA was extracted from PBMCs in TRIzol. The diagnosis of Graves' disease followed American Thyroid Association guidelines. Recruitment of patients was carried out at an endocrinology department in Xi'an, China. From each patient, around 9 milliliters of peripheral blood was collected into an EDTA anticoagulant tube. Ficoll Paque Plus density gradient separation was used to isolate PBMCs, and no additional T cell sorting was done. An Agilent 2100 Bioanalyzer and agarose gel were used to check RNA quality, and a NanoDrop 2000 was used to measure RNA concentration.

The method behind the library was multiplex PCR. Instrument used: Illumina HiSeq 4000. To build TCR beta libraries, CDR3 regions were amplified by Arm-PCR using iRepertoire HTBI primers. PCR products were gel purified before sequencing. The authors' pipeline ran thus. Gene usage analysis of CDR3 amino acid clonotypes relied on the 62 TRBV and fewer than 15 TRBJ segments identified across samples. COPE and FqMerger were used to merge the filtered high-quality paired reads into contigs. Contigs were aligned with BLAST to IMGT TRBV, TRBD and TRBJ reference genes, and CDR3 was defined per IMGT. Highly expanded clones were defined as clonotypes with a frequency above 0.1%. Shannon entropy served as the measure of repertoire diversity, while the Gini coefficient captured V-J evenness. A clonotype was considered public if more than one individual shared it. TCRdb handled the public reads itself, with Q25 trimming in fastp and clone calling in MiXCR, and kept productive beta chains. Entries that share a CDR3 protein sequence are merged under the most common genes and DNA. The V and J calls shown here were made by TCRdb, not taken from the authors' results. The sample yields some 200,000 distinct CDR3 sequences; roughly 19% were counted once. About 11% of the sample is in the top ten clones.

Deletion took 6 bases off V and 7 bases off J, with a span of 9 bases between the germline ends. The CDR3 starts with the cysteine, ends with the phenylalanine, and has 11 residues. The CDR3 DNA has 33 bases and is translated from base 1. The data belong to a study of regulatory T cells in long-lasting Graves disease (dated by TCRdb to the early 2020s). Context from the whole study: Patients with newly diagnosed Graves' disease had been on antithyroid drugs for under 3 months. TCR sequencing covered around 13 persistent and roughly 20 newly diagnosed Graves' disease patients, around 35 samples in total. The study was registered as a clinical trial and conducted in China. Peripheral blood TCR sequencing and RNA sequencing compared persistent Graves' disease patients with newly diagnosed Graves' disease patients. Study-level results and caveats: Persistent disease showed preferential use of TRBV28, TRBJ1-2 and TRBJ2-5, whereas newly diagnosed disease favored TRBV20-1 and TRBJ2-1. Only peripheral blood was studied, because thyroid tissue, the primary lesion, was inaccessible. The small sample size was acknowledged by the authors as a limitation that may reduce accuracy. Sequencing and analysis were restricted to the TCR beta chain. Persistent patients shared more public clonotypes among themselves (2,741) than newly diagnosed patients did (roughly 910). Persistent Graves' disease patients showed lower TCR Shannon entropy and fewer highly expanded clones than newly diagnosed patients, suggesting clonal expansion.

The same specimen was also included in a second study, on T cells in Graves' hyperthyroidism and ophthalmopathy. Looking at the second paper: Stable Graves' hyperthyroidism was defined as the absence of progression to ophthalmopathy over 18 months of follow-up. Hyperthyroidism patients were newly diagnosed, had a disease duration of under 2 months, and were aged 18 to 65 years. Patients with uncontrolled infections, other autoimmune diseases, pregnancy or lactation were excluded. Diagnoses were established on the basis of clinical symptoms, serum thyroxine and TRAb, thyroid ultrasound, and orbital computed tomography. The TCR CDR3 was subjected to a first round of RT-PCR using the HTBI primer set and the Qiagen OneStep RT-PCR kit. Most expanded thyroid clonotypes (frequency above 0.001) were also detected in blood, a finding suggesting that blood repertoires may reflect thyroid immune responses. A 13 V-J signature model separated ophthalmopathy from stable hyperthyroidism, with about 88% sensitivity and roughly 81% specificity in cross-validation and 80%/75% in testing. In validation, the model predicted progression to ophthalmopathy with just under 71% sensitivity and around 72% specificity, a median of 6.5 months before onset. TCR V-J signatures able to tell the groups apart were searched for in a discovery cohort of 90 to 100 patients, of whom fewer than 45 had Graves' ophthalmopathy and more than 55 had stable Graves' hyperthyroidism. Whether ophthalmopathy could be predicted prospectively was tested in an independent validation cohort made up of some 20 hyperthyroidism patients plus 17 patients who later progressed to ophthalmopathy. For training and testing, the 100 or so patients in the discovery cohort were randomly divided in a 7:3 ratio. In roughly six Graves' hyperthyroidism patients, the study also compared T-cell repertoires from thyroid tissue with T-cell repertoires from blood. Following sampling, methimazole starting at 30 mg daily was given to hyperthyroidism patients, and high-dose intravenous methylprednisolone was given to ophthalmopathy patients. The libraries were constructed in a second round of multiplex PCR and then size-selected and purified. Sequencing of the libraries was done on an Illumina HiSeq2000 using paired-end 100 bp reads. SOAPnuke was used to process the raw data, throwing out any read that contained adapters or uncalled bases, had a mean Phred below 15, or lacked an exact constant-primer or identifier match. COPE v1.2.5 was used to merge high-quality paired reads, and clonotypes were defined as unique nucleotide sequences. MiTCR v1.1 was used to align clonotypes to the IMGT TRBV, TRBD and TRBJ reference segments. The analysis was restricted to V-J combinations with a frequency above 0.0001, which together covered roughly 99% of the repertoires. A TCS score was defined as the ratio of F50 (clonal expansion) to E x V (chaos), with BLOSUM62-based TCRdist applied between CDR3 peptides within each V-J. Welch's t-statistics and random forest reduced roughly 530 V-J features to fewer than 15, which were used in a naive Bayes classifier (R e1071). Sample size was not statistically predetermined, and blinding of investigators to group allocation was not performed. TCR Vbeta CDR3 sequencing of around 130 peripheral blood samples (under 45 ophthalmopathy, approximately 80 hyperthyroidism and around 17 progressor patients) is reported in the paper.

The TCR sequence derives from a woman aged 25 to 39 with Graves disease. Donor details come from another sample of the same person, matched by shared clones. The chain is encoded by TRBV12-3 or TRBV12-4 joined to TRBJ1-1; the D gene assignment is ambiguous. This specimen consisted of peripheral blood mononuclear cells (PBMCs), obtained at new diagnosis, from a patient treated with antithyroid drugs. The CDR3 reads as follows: CASRLEGEAFF. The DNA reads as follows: TGTGCCAGCAGACTCGAGGGTGAAGCTTTCTTT.